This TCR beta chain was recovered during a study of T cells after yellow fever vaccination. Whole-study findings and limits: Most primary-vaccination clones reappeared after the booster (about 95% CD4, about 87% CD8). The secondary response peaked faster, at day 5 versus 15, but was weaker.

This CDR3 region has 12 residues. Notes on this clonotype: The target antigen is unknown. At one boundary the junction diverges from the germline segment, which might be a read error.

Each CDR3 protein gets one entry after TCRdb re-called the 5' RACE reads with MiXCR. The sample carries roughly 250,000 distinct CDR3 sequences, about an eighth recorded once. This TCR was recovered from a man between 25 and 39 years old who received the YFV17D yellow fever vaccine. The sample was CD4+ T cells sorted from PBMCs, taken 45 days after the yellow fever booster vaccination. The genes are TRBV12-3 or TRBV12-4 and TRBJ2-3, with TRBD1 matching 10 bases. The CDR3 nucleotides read TGTGCCAGCAGGCCGGACAGGGGGGTCGAGGATTTT. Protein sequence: CASRPDRGVEDF.